This is a list of T cell receptor beta chains from one sample in a study of Ad26.COV2.S vaccination and SARS-CoV-2 variants. Data came from immunoSEQ multiplex PCR; TCRdb stores just in-frame clones and leaves some out. The sample comprises hundreds of thousands of clones, about 89% of which are singletons, and roughly 1.5% rests with the top ten. The material was peripheral blood, obtained in a trial of Ad26.COV2.S vaccine versus placebo. All receptors derive from a person aged 18-60 years who received the Ad26.COV2.S COVID-19 vaccine or a placebo. CDR3s include the opening cysteine and the closing phenylalanine or tryptophan. The order of the fields is clone size, J gene, D gene, V gene, CDR3 protein, CDR3 DNA. A D gene is named only where the DNA matches it firmly. A row's size may be missing; if present it is once, few, many or a size class.

abundance: once; j_gene: TRBJ1-5; d_gene: NA; v_gene: TRBV23-1; CDR3aa: CASVPGGYEDQPQHF; CDR3nt: TGCGCCAGCGTTCCCGGGGGGTATGAGGATCAGCCCCAGCATTTT
abundance: NA; j_gene: TRBJ1-2; d_gene: NA; v_gene: TRBV6-5; CDR3aa: CASSPTSPGSYTF; CDR3nt: TGTGCCAGCAGTCCAACTTCACCCGGATCCTACACCTTC
abundance: NA; j_gene: TRBJ2-1; d_gene: TRBD1; v_gene: TRBV4-2; CDR3aa: CASSQVTGGNNNEQFF; CDR3nt: TGTGCCAGCAGCCAAGTTACAGGGGGCAACAACAATGAGCAGTTCTTC
abundance: NA; j_gene: TRBJ2-5; d_gene: TRBD2; v_gene: TRBV30; CDR3aa: CAHRGSQETQYF; CDR3nt: TGTGCCCATCGCGGGAGCCAAGAGACCCAGTACTTC
abundance: NA; j_gene: TRBJ1-1; d_gene: NA; v_gene: TRBV29-1; CDR3aa: CSVASDPEDAEAFF; CDR3nt: TGCAGCGTTGCCTCAGACCCCGAGGACGCTGAAGCTTTCTTT
abundance: NA; j_gene: TRBJ1-1; d_gene: NA; v_gene: TRBV5-1; CDR3aa: CASSLVLGAEAFF; CDR3nt: TGCGCCAGCAGCTTAGTATTGGGCGCTGAAGCTTTCTTT
abundance: NA; j_gene: TRBJ2-7; d_gene: TRBD1; v_gene: TRBV10-3; CDR3aa: CATTGGTGGDEQYF; CDR3nt: TGTGCCACTACCGGAGGGACAGGGGGCGACGAGCAGTACTTC
abundance: NA; j_gene: TRBJ2-4; d_gene: NA; v_gene: TRBV20-1; CDR3aa: CSASGNGIQYF; CDR3nt: TGCAGTGCTAGCGGGAATGGCATTCAGTACTTC
abundance: NA; j_gene: TRBJ2-5; d_gene: NA; v_gene: TRBV6-5; CDR3aa: CAASQVWETQYF; CDR3nt: TGTGCCGCATCTCAGGTTTGGGAGACCCAGTACTTC
abundance: NA; j_gene: TRBJ1-2; d_gene: NA; v_gene: TRBV19; CDR3aa: CASINQGGHRYTF; CDR3nt: TGTGCCAGTATCAACCAAGGCGGCCATCGCTACACCTTC
abundance: NA; j_gene: TRBJ2-2; d_gene: TRBD1; v_gene: TRBV12-5; CDR3aa: CASGTGVSGELFF; CDR3nt: TGTGCTAGTGGGACAGGGGTATCGGGGGAGCTGTTTTTT
abundance: once; j_gene: TRBJ2-2; d_gene: TRBD1; v_gene: TRBV9; CDR3aa: CASSHPPTGGELFF; CDR3nt: TGTGCCAGCAGCCATCCGCCGACAGGGGGGGAGCTGTTTTTT
abundance: NA; j_gene: TRBJ2-7; d_gene: NA; v_gene: TRBV7-2; CDR3aa: CASSLGAAGTSYEQYF; CDR3nt: TGTGCCAGCAGCTTAGGGGCAGCGGGGACATCCTACGAGCAGTACTTC
abundance: NA; j_gene: TRBJ2-7; d_gene: TRBD1; v_gene: TRBV6-5; CDR3aa: CASSPGGLQYF; CDR3nt: TGTGCCAGCAGTCCAGGGGGCCTGCAGTACTTC
abundance: once; j_gene: TRBJ2-7; d_gene: TRBD1; v_gene: TRBV4-1; CDR3aa: CASSQVKGGVYEQYF; CDR3nt: TGCGCCAGCAGCCAAGTGAAAGGGGGCGTCTACGAGCAGTACTTC
abundance: NA; j_gene: TRBJ1-1; d_gene: NA; v_gene: TRBV10-3; CDR3aa: CAISGLGNTEAFF; CDR3nt: TGTGCCATCAGTGGTCTAGGGAACACTGAAGCTTTCTTT
abundance: NA; j_gene: TRBJ2-1; d_gene: NA; v_gene: TRBV30; CDR3aa: CAWIVTASHNEQFF; CDR3nt: TGTGCCTGGATAGTAACAGCGTCTCACAATGAGCAGTTCTTC